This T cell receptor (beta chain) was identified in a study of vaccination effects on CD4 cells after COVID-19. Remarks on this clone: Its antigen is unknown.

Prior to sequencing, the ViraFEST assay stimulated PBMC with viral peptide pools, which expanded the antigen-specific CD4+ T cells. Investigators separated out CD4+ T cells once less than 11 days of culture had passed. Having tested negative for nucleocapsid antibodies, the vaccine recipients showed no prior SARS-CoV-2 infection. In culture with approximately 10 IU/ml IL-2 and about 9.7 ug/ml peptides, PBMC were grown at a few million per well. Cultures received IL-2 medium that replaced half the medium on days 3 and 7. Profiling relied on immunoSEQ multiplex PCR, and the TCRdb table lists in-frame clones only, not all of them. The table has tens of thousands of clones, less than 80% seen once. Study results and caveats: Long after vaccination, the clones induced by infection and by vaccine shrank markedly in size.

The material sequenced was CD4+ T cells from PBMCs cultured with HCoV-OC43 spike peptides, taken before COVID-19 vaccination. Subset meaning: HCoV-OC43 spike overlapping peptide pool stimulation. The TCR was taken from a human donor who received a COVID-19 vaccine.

CDR3 DNA sequence: TGTGCCAGCAGCTTATTTGGCCGGGACAGGACATCCTACGAGCAGTACGTC. Translated: CASSLFGRDRTSYEQYV. The genes are TRBV11-2 and TRBJ2-7, with 8 bases fitting TRBD1. V lost 2 bases to trimming and J lost 1 base; unmatched junction nucleotides: 10. Germline V gene sequence: CDR1 SGHAT, CDR2 FQNNGV. The CDR3 extends over 17 amino acids.